These 16 T cell receptor beta chains originate from one sample sequenced in a study of T cells after yellow fever vaccination. TCRdb recomputed calls from the 5' RACE reads with MiXCR, one row per CDR3 protein. There are about 31,000 distinct CDR3 sequences in the sample; approximately 10% occur only once, and roughly an eighth lies in the top ten. The input for sequencing was PBMCs, either bulk or a sorted T-cell subset (CD4+, CD8+, memory, or dextramer-sorted; not recorded which), taken approximately 16 days after the first yellow fever vaccination. These TCRs come from a young man who received the YFV17D yellow fever vaccine.

With respect to this clonotype: Since a much larger clone is just one base distant, this may be a read error. The V gene is TRBV20-1, the J gene TRBJ2-1; 11 nucleotides line up with TRBD2. The CDR3 totals 14 residues. The germline V gene has CDR1 DFQATT and CDR2 SNEGSKA (reference sequence). With V trimmed by 8 bases and J by 6 bases, 9 bases remained unmatched. Written as DNA, the CDR3 is TGCAGTACCTACATTAGCGGGGGGGCCAATGAGCAGTTCTTC. Protein product: CSTYISGGANEQFF.

This clonotype was recorded many times. This chain joins TRBV3-1 and TRBJ2-1; a possible D gene is TRBD2 (6 bases). V lost 8 bases to trimming and J lost 10 bases, with 12 bases between them. The CDR3 has 11 amino acids. The V gene's germline CDR1 is LGHDT and CDR2 YNNKEL (reference sequence). The CDR3 DNA is TGTGCCAGCTCGGGAAGCGGGGAGCAGTTCTTC. Its translation: CASSGSGEQFF.

This clonotype was counted ten times or more. The chain combines TRBV6-1 with TRBJ2-1, with 8 positions matching TRBD2. CDR1 is MNHNS, CDR2 SASEGT, per germline. This CDR3 is 15 amino acids long. V lost 5 bases, J lost 0 bases, and 3 bases stayed unmatched. The CDR3 region has the DNA TGTGCCAGCAGTATAGCGGGGAGCTCCTACAATGAGCAGTTCTTC. Amino acids: CASSIAGSSYNEQFF.

This clonotype was seen repeatedly, ten times or more. The chain links TRBV6-6 to TRBJ1-6; D unresolved. Deletions cut 8 bases from V and 10 bases from J, with 3 bases between. This CDR3 contains 9 residues. The V gene's germline CDR1 is MNHNY and CDR2 SVGAGI (reference sequence). The CDR3 loop is CASASPLHF. CDR3 sequence (DNA): TGTGCCAGCGCATCACCCCTCCACTTT.

This clonotype was counted ten times or more. CDR3 amino acids: CASSFGTGNLNTEAFF. The CDR3 nucleotides are TGTGCCAGCAGTTTCGGGACAGGGAATCTGAACACTGAAGCTTTCTTT. The V call is TRBV12-3 or TRBV12-4, the J call TRBJ1-1; the match to TRBD1 covers 9 bases. The CDR3 runs 16 residues. J lost 0 bases, V lost 3 bases, and 5 bases had no gene match.

As for this clonotype: This sequence may be a read error, since a much larger clone differs from it by one base. J is TRBJ2-5 and V is TRBV10-2, with 7 bases matching TRBD1. J lost 3 bases, V lost 8 bases, and 12 bases had no gene match. CDR1 is WSHSY, CDR2 SAAADI, per germline. The CDR3 length is 15 residues. The CDR3 reads CASLEAGGVKETQYF. In DNA, the CDR3 is TGCGCCAGCCTAGAGGCAGGGGGAGTCAAAGAGACCCAGTACTTC.

This clonotype was recorded at least ten times. The J gene is TRBJ1-2, the V gene TRBV6-1, with D perhaps TRBD1 (6 bases). CDR3 length: 14 amino acids. CDR1 is MNHNS, CDR2 SASEGT, per germline. V gave up 6 bases and J gave up 4 bases, with 15 bases separating them. The CDR3, as DNA: TGTGCCAGCAGCATCAGGGGCCCCCGCTATGGCTACACCTTC. As protein: CASSIRGPRYGYTF.

This clonotype was picked up many times. This chain uses TRBV5-6 with TRBJ1-5; possibly TRBD1 for D (6 bases). Trimming stripped 1 base from V and 2 bases from J, with 13 bases between. Germline CDR1 reads SGHDT; CDR2 reads YYEEEE. The CDR3 length is 16 residues. As DNA, the CDR3 is TGTGCCAGCAGCTTGAACGGGGGGCACCGCAATCAGCCCCAGCATTTT. This encodes CASSLNGGHRNQPQHF.

This clonotype was seen repeatedly, ten times or more. The J gene is TRBJ2-5, the V gene TRBV29-1, with D possibly TRBD2 on 5 matching bases. Germline CDR1 SQVTM, CDR2 ANQGSEA. V lost 1 base and J 5 bases, leaving 8 bases between the germline ends. The CDR3 loop spans 12 amino acids. The CDR3 loop reads CSVEGGGETQYF. CDR3 DNA: TGCAGCGTTGAAGGCGGCGGGGAGACCCAGTACTTC.

This clonotype was counted many times. The V gene is TRBV5-4, the J gene TRBJ1-1, with D hard to call. The CDR3 totals 15 residues. V lost 1 base and J 0 bases, leaving 10 bases between the germline ends. From germline, CDR1 is SGHNT and CDR2 YYREEE (reference sequence). CDR3 in DNA: TGTGCCAGCAGCTTGTCCAGTAACATGAACACTGAAGCTTTCTTT. Translation: CASSLSSNMNTEAFF.

This clonotype has at least ten counts. The J gene is TRBJ1-3, the V gene TRBV6-5; TRBD1 is a possible D gene (5 bases). Per the germline V gene, CDR1 is MNHEY and CDR2 is SVGAGI. Trimming pared 2 bases from V and 2 bases from J, leaving 7 bases between. The CDR3 contains 14 residues. The CDR3 coding sequence is TGTGCCAGCAGTTACGGGGGTACTGGAAACACCATATATTTT. Protein sequence: CASSYGGTGNTIYF.

This clonotype was recorded many times. The chain couples TRBV7-3 to TRBJ1-1, with a possible D match to TRBD1 (5 bases). This CDR3 comprises 15 residues. V lost 5 bases to trimming and J lost 1 base, with 14 bases between them. CDR1 is SGHTA, CDR2 FQGTGA, per germline. CDR3 in amino acids: CASSADSVGNTEAFF. The CDR3 coding sequence is TGTGCCAGCAGCGCCGACAGTGTGGGGAACACTGAAGCTTTCTTT.

This clonotype has a count of ten or more. CDR3 DNA: TGTGCCAGCAGCGTAGGGGGGACGGATCACCAAGAGACCCAGTACTTC. Translation gives CASSVGGTDHQETQYF. The chain employs TRBV9 and TRBJ2-5; D assignment may be TRBD1 or TRBD2 (5 bases each). Germline CDR1 is SGDLS and CDR2 is YYNGEE. This CDR3 is built from 16 residues. Trimming pared 0 bases from V and 0 bases from J, leaving 12 bases between. The full variable domain, its missing parts supplied by reference TRBV9 and TRBJ2-5, is DSGVTQTPKHLITATGQRVTLRCSPRSGDLSVYWYQQSLDQGLQFLIQYYNGEERAKGNILERFSAQQFPDLHSELNLSSLELGDSALYFCASSVGGTDHQETQYFGPGTRLLVL.

V is TRBV6-2 or TRBV6-3 and J is TRBJ2-3; 9 bases align to TRBD1. V trimming: 4 bases; J trimming: 0 bases; junction bases outside the gene matches: 8. The CDR3 is 17 residues long. Germline V gene data show CDR1 as MNHEY and CDR2 as SVGEGT. The CDR3 loop reads CASSFPGQGFSTDTQYF. DNA for the CDR3: TGTGCCAGCAGTTTTCCGGGACAGGGCTTTAGCACAGATACGCAGTATTTT.

Many counts were recorded for this clonotype. This chain links TRBV6-1 with TRBJ2-7; D tentatively reads TRBD1 or TRBD2 (6 bases each). Per the germline V gene, CDR1 is MNHNS and CDR2 is SASEGT. The V end lost 2 bases, the J end lost 5 bases, and 10 bases lay between the germline ends. The length of the CDR3 is 13 residues. CDR3 amino acids: CASSERGGNEQYF. Written as DNA, the CDR3 is TGTGCCAGCAGTGAACGAGGGGGGAACGAGCAGTACTTC.

This clonotype was counted many times. The V call is TRBV3-1, the J call TRBJ1-1, with unresolved D. This CDR3 comprises 13 residues. Looked up from germline, CDR1 is LGHDT and CDR2 is YNNKEL (reference sequence). V lost 1 base and J lost 0, with 3 bases in between. The CDR3, as DNA: TGTGCCAGCAGCCAAGGGGTGAACACTGAAGCTTTCTTT. Translating it yields CASSQGVNTEAFF.